This TCR beta chain was identified in a study of blood T cell repertoires in COVID-19. Clones were read by immunoSEQ multiplex PCR, and TCRdb kept only the in-frame ones, dropping some. The table has more than 40,000 clones, roughly 86% seen once. This sequence originates from a man aged 55 to 70 with active or convalescent COVID-19. The source material was peripheral blood.

CDR3 DNA sequence: TGTGCCATCAGTGAGCTAAACAGGGATAATTCACCCCTCCACTTT. Protein product: CAISELNRDNSPLHF. The chain employs TRBV10-3 and TRBJ1-6, with D possibly matching TRBD1 (6 bases). Germline V gene data show CDR1 as ENHRY and CDR2 as SYGVKD. Trimming stripped 2 bases from V and 5 bases from J, with 10 bases between. This CDR3 contains 15 residues.